This T cell receptor (beta chain) was observed in a study of shared clonotypes between healthy human individuals. The CDR3 covers 14 residues. Germline V gene sequence: CDR1 SGHTA, CDR2 FQGNSA. V shed 5 bases and J 11 bases; nucleotides not matched to a gene: 13. TCRdb keeps only in-frame clones here, not all; method: immunoSEQ multiplex PCR. The sample lists hundreds of thousands of clones; roughly 83% were seen once. This clone was picked up one time. The sample taken for sequencing was PBMCs. This chain links TRBV7-2 with TRBJ2-3; 7 nucleotides match TRBD2. This receptor was identified in a middle-aged woman in good health. Some clones in this sample may be carry-over from other donors' samples. Written as DNA, the CDR3 is TGTGCCAGCAGCCTTTCCCCGGAGGGGAGGGGGCAGTATTTT. Protein sequence: CASSLSPEGRGQYF.